Each of the 9 T cell receptor beta chains below was sequenced from the same sample in a study of blood T cell repertoires in COVID-19. Assay: immunoSEQ multiplex PCR; the TCRdb copy retains only in-frame clones and omits some. The sample has 150,000 to 160,000 clones, about 80% seen once. Sequenced material: peripheral blood. The receptor set was obtained from a woman in her sixties or seventies with acute or convalescent COVID-19.

The chain combines TRBV7-8 with TRBJ2-7; D is perhaps TRBD2 (6 bases). CDR3 size: 18 residues. CDR1 and CDR2 from the germline V gene are SGHVS and FQNEAQ. Trimming removed 0 bases from V and 2 bases from J, with 20 bases in between. In DNA form, the CDR3 reads TGTGCCAGCAGCTTAGCGCGGGACGGAGGATCCCCCCCCTACGAGCAGTACGTC. Translating gives CASSLARDGGSPPYEQYV.

The rearrangement links TRBV18 to TRBJ1-6; tentative D call: TRBD1 (6 bases). V was clipped by 0 bases and J by 6 bases, with 15 bases between them. This CDR3 is 17 amino acids long. CDR1 is KGHSH, CDR2 LQKENI, per germline. In nucleotides, the CDR3 is TGTGCCAGCTCACCACCGGTCAGGGGCGGGGGTAATTCACCCCTCCACTTT. Its translation is CASSPPVRGGGNSPLHF.

V usage is TRBV18 and J usage is TRBJ1-2; D not certain. The CDR3 has 14 residues. V dropped 2 bases and J dropped 4 bases, with 11 bases sitting between them. Germline values: CDR1 KGHSH, CDR2 LQKENI. In nucleotides, the CDR3 is TGTGCCAGCTCACCAAATGAGGGCGCCTATGGCTACACCTTC. Translating gives CASSPNEGAYGYTF.

This clone has more than one count but fewer than ten. The chain couples TRBV19 to TRBJ2-1; 12 bases align to TRBD2. The V gene's germline CDR1 is LNHDA and CDR2 SQIVND (reference sequence). J was trimmed by 8 bases and V by 9 bases; bases with no gene match: 11. The CDR3 has 15 amino acids. CDR3 in amino acids: CASRTILAGGDEQFF. In DNA form, the CDR3 reads TGTGCCAGCCGAACCATACTAGCGGGGGGCGATGAGCAGTTCTTC.

This chain links TRBV10-3 with TRBJ1-1; TRBD1 agrees at 7 bases. V gave up 7 bases and J gave up 1 base; unmatched junction bases: 6. The germline CDR1 and CDR2 sequences are ENHRY and SYGVKD. The CDR3 length is 14 residues. In DNA form, the CDR3 reads TGTGCCATCAATAGACAGGGCCCGAACACTGAAGCTTTCTTT. Translating it yields CAINRQGPNTEAFF.

The CDR3 DNA sequence: TGTGCCAGCAGCGGCCGGGATTCTAATGAAAAACTGTTTTTT. Its translation is CASSGRDSNEKLFF. The chain couples TRBV9 to TRBJ1-4; D is undetermined. CDR3 length: 14 residues. V was shortened by 3 bases and J by 3 bases, with 9 bases between the two germline ends. Germline CDR1 SGDLS, CDR2 YYNGEE.

The CDR3 DNA reads as TGTGCCAGCAGTGAATTCCGGGACAGCCCAGATCACGTGCAGTTCTTC. Its protein product is CASSEFRDSPDHVQFF. The chain uses TRBV6-1 and TRBJ2-1; TRBD1 aligns across 7 bases. V dropped 2 bases and J dropped 12; count of bases not matched to a gene: 16. There are 16 residues in the CDR3. Germline V gene data show CDR1 as MNHNS and CDR2 as SASEGT.

V usage is TRBV30 and J usage is TRBJ1-1, with TRBD1 as a possible D gene (6 bases). CDR1 and CDR2 from the germline V gene are GTSNPN and SVGIG (reference sequence). This CDR3 is 13 amino acids long. V was shortened by 4 bases and J by 0 bases, with 9 bases between the two germline ends. DNA for the CDR3: TGTGCCTGGACCCGGACAGTGAACACTGAAGCTTTCTTT. This sequence encodes CAWTRTVNTEAFF. Full variable domain (remainder filled in from reference TRBV30 and TRBJ1-1): SQTIHQWPATLVQPVGSPLSLECTVEGTSNPNLYWYRQAAGRGLQLLFYSVGIGQISSEVPQNLSASRPQDRQFILSSKKLLLSDSGFYLCAWTRTVNTEAFFGQGTRLTVV.

The gene calls are TRBV6-6 and TRBJ1-2; 9 positions match TRBD1. The CDR3 contains 15 residues. Germline V CDR1 and CDR2: MNHNY, SVGAGI (reference sequence). The ends lost 4 bases at V and 0 bases at J; junction bases unmatched: 3. The CDR3 coding sequence is TGTGCCAGCAGTTGGACAGGGGACTCTAACTATGGCTACACCTTC. This sequence encodes CASSWTGDSNYGYTF.